A selection of T cell receptor beta chains follows, all from one sample in a study of blood T cells in healthy people across ages. TCRdb itself ran the 5' RACE reads through MiXCR, one entry per CDR3 protein. The data hold roughly 800,000 distinct CDR3 sequences, with about 55% observed a single time. Sequencing was performed on blood. These TCRs come from an older man in good health. The CDR3 runs from the conserved cysteine through the conserved F or W. A D gene is named only where the DNA matches it firmly. Size is omitted from some rows. Given values are once, few, many or a class for expanded clones.

J gene	V gene	clone size	D gene	CDR3 protein	CDR3 DNA
TRBJ1-1	TRBV4-1	few	.	CASSQDPTGRSSGEAFF	TGCGCCAGCAGCCAAGATCCCACAGGCCGATCAAGTGGTGAAGCTTTCTTT
TRBJ2-7	TRBV10-3	few	TRBD2	CAISESSAGGNEQYF	TGTGCCATCAGTGAGTCGTCCGCGGGAGGGAACGAGCAGTACTTC
TRBJ2-2	TRBV19	.	.	CASSTYWGVTGELFF	TGTGCCAGTAGTACCTACTGGGGGGTCACCGGGGAGCTGTTTTTT
TRBJ2-7	TRBV28	.	.	CASSTQLGSYEQYF	TGTGCCAGCAGCACACAGCTCGGGAGCTACGAGCAGTACTTC
TRBJ2-1	TRBV5-1	many	.	CASSRDYSSYNEQFF	TGTGCCAGCAGCCGGGATTATAGCTCCTACAATGAGCAGTTCTTC
TRBJ2-1	TRBV29-1	.	TRBD1	CSVEPEQGGHKDEQFF	TGCAGCGTTGAACCCGAACAGGGGGGCCATAAGGATGAGCAGTTCTTC
TRBJ2-5	TRBV7-9	few	.	CASSWYQETQYF	TGTGCCAGCAGCTGGTACCAAGAGACCCAGTACTTC
TRBJ2-1	TRBV11-1	once	.	CASSSGLRLDEQFF	TGTGCCAGCAGCTCCGGGCTCCGGCTCGATGAGCAGTTCTTC
TRBJ2-1	TRBV12-3/TRBV12-4	.	TRBD2	CASSGAGRPYNEQFF	TGTGCCAGCAGCGGAGCCGGGAGGCCCTACAATGAGCAGTTCTTC
TRBJ1-1	TRBV5-4	.	.	CASSLEGGYTEAFF	TGTGCCAGCAGCTTGGAAGGGGGGTACACTGAAGCTTTCTTT